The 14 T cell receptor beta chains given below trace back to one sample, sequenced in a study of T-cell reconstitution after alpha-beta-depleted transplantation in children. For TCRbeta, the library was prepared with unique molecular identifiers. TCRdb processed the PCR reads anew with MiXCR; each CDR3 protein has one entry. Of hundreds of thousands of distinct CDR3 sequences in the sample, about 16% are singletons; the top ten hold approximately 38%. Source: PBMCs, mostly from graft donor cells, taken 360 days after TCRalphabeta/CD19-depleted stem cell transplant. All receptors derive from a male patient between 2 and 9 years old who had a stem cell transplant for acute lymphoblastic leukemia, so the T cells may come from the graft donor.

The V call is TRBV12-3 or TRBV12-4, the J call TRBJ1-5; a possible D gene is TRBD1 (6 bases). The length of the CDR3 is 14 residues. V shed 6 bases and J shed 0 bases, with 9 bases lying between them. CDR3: CASSPRGSNQPQHF. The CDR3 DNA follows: TGTGCCAGCAGCCCCAGGGGTAGCAATCAGCCCCAGCATTTT.

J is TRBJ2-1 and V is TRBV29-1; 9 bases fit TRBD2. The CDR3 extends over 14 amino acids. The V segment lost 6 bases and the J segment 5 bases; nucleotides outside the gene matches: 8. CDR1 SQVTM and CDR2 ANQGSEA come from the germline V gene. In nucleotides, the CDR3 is TGCAGCGTCAGCACCCGACTAGCGGACAATGAGCAGTTCTTC. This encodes CSVSTRLADNEQFF.

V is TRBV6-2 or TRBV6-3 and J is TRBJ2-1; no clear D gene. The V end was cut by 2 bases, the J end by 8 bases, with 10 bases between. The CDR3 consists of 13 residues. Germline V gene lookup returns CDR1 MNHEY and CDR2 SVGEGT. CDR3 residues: CASSYPLDHEQFF. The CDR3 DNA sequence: TGTGCCAGCAGTTACCCCCTAGATCATGAGCAGTTCTTC.

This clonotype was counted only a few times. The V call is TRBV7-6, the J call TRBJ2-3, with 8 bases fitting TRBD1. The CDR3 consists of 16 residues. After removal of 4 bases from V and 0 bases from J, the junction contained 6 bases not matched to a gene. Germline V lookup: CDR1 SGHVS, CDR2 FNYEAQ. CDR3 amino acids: CASSYRQGLSTDTQYF. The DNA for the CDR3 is TGTGCCAGCAGCTATCGACAGGGGCTGAGCACAGATACGCAGTATTTT. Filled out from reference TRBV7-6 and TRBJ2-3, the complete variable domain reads GAGVSQSPRYKVTKRGQDVALRCDPISGHVSLYWYRQALGQGPEFLTYFNYEAQQDKSGLPNDRFSAERPEGSISTLTIQRTEQRDSAMYRCASSYRQGLSTDTQYFGPGTRLTVL.

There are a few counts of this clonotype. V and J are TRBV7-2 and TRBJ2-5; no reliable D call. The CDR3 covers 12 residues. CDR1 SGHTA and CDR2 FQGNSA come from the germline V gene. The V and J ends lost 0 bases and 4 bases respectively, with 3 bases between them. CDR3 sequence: CASSLAPETQYF. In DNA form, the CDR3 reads TGTGCCAGCAGCTTAGCGCCAGAGACCCAGTACTTC.

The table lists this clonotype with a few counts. CDR3 amino acids: CASSFRMNEKLFF. DNA for the CDR3: TGTGCCAGCAGTTTCAGGATGAATGAAAAACTGTTTTTT. This chain joins TRBV28 and TRBJ1-4; unclear D gene. V gave up 3 bases and J gave up 5 bases, with 7 bases separating them. Germline lookup yields CDR1 MDHEN and CDR2 SYDVKM. This CDR3 comprises 13 residues.

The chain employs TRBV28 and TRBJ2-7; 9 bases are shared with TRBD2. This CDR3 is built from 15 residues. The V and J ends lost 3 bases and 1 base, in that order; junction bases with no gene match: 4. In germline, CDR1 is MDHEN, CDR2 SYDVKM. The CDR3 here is CASSFFLAGSYEQYF. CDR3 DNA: TGTGCCAGCAGTTTCTTTCTAGCGGGATCCTACGAGCAGTACTTC.

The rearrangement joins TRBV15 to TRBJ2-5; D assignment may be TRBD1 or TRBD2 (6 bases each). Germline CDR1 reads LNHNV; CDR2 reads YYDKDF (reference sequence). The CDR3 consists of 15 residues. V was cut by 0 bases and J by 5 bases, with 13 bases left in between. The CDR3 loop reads CATSRETGARETQYF. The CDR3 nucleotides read TGTGCCACCAGCAGAGAAACGGGGGCTAGGGAGACCCAGTACTTC. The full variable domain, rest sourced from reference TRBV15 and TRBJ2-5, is DAMVIQNPRYQVTQFGKPVTLSCSQTLNHNVMYWYQQKSSQAPKLLFHYYDKDFNNEADTPDNFQSRRPNTSFCFLDIRSPGLGDTAMYLCATSRETGARETQYFGPGTRLLVL.

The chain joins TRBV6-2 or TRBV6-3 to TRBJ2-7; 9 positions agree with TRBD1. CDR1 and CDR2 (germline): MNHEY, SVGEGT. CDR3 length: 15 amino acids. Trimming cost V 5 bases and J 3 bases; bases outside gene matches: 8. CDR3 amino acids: CASSGPGQGFYEQYF. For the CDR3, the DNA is TGTGCCAGCAGTGGGCCGGGACAGGGTTTCTACGAGCAGTACTTC.

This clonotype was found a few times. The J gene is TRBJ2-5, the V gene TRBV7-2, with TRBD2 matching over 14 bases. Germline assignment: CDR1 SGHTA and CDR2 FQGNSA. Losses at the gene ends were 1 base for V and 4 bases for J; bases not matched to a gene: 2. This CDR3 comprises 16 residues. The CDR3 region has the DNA TGTGCCAGCAGCTTAGGACTAGCGGGAGGGGTAGAGACCCAGTACTTC. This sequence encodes CASSLGLAGGVETQYF.

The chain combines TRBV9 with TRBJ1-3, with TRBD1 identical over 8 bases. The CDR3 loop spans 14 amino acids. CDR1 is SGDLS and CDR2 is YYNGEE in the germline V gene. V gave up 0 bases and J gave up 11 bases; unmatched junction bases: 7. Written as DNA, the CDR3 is TGTGCCAGCAGCGTAGGGACAGGGACTAGGGCCATATATTTT. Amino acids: CASSVGTGTRAIYF.

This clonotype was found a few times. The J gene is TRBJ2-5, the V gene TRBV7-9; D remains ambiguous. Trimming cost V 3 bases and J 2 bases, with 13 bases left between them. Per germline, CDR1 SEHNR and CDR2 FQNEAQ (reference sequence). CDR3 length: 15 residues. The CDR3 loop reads CASSLSGPRQETQYF. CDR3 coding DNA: TGTGCCAGCAGCTTGAGTGGGCCCAGACAAGAGACCCAGTACTTC.

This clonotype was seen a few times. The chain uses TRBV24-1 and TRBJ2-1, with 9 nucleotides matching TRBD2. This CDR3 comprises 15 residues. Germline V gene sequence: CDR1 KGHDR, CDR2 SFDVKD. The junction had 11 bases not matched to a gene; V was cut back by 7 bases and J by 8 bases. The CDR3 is CATRGLSGSFYEQFF. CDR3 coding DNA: TGTGCCACCAGAGGCCTTAGCGGGAGCTTCTATGAGCAGTTCTTC.

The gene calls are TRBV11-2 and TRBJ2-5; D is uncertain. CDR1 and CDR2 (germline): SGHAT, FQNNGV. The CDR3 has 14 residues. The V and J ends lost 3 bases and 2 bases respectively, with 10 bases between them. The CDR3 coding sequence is TGTGCCAGCAGCTTTATCAGTTATCAAGAGACCCAGTACTTC. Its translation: CASSFISYQETQYF. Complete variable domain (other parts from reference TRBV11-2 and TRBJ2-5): EAGVAQSPRYKIIEKRQSVAFWCNPISGHATLYWYQQILGQGPKLLIQFQNNGVVDDSQLPKDRFSAERLKGVDSTLKIQPAKLEDSAVYLCASSFISYQETQYFGPGTRLLVL.